These 13 T cell receptor beta chains share one sample of origin, sequenced in a study of PD-1 blockade in classical Hodgkin lymphoma. The data were produced by immunoSEQ multiplex PCR, yet TCRdb's version contains in-frame clones alone and is incomplete. Of about 30,000 clones listed, 70% to 90% are singletons. Time point denoted: cycle 4 day 1 (C4D1), after more than 5 weeks of nivolumab. Every one of the patients relapsed after autologous stem cell transplantation (brentuximab vedotin exposure was variable). Researchers report purifying CD4+ T cells from thawed PBMCs by magnetic negative selection. The material was CD4+ T cells from blood, obtained before the fourth cycle of nivolumab. These receptors were obtained from a human donor with classical Hodgkin lymphoma.

This rearrangement joins TRBV5-3 to TRBJ2-1; 7 bases are shared with TRBD2. TRBV5-3 is an ORF, with its function uncertain. With V trimmed by 4 bases and J by 5 bases, 0 bases remained unmatched. This CDR3 region has 12 residues. CDR3 sequence: CARSAGDNEQFF. CDR3 coding DNA: TGTGCCAGAAGCGCGGGAGACAATGAGCAGTTCTTC.

The chain employs TRBV19 and TRBJ2-3, with unresolved D. Deletions cut 5 bases from V and 0 bases from J, with 9 bases between. Looked up from germline, CDR1 is LNHDA and CDR2 is SQIVND (reference sequence). This CDR3 has 14 amino acids. CDR3 residues: CASSATGSTDTQYF. For the CDR3, the DNA is TGTGCCAGTAGTGCAACGGGTAGCACAGATACGCAGTATTTT.

The DNA for the CDR3 is TGTGCCAGCAGTCAGGGGGCGGGGGAGCAGTACTTC. Translating gives CASSQGAGEQYF. The chain uses TRBV6-5 and TRBJ2-7, with 8 positions matching TRBD1. Per the germline V gene, CDR1 is MNHEY and CDR2 is SVGAGI. This CDR3 spans 12 amino acids. Germline trimming cut 5 bases from V and 7 bases from J; bases unmatched to any gene: 4.

The V and J genes are TRBV19 and TRBJ2-4, with D hard to call. V lost 4 bases and J lost 0, with 19 bases in between. Germline assignment: CDR1 LNHDA and CDR2 SQIVND (reference sequence). The CDR3 contains 18 residues. CDR3 loop: CASSSLVPESLAKNIQYF. The CDR3 nucleotides are TGTGCCAGTAGTAGCCTCGTCCCGGAGTCACTAGCCAAAAACATTCAGTACTTC.

This chain joins TRBV5-8 and TRBJ2-5, with 7 bases aligning to TRBD1. Trimming cost V 4 bases and J 7 bases; bases outside gene matches: 7. There are 13 residues in the CDR3. Looked up from germline, CDR1 is SGHTS and CDR2 is YDEGEE. The CDR3, as DNA: TGTGCCAGCAGCGAAAGGGACAGTCGGACCCAGTACTTC. This sequence encodes CASSERDSRTQYF.

V gene TRBV28 combines with J gene TRBJ1-4; 10 bases fit TRBD1. Germline values: CDR1 MDHEN, CDR2 SYDVKM. V shed 5 bases and J 6 bases; nucleotides not matched to a gene: 9. The CDR3 is 16 amino acids. CDR3 amino acids: CASSPPTGGLHEKLFF. CDR3 DNA sequence: TGTGCCAGCAGTCCTCCGACAGGGGGCCTCCATGAAAAACTGTTTTTT. Using reference TRBV28 and TRBJ1-4 for the parts outside the CDR3, the full variable domain is DVKVTQSSRYLVKRTGEKVFLECVQDMDHENMFWYRQDPGLGLRLIYFSYDVKMKEKGDIPEGYSVSREKKERFSLILESASTNQTSMYLCASSPPTGGLHEKLFFGSGTQLSVL.

The chain has TRBV6-4 and TRBJ1-6; D remains unclear. Germline-derived CDR1 and CDR2 are MRHNA and SNTAGT. This CDR3 contains 14 residues. With 3 bases removed from V and 10 bases from J, the gap between germline ends came to 13 bases. CDR3 nucleotides: TGTGCCAGCAGTGATGGGCAGGTATACTCACCCCTCCACTTT. It encodes CASSDGQVYSPLHF.

CDR3 DNA: TGCGCCAGCAGCTTTATCAGTGGAGAGACCCAGTACTTC. This translates into CASSFISGETQYF. The chain carries TRBV5-1 and TRBJ2-5; D is undetermined. Germline assignment: CDR1 SGHRS and CDR2 YFSETQ. The ends were cut back, 2 bases at V and 4 bases at J, with 9 bases in the middle. The CDR3 length is 13 residues. Combining the CDR3 with reference TRBV5-1 and TRBJ2-5 gives the whole variable domain KAGVTQTPRYLIKTRGQQVTLSCSPISGHRSVSWYQQTPGQGLQFLFEYFSETQRNKGNFPGRFSGRQFSNSRSEMNVSTLELGDSALYLCASSFISGETQYFGPGTRLLVL.

The rearrangement uses TRBV6-6 and TRBJ1-4, with a tentative D call TRBD1 (5 bases). In germline, CDR1 is MNHNY, CDR2 SVGAGI (reference sequence). Trimming removed 7 bases from V and 4 bases from J, with 10 bases in between. This CDR3 is 13 amino acids long. The CDR3 DNA sequence: TGTGCCAGCAAATGGGGGATTAATGAAAAACTGTTTTTT. It is translated as CASKWGINEKLFF.

J is TRBJ2-3 and V is TRBV2; D uncertain. The germline V gene encodes CDR1 SNHLY and CDR2 FYNNEI. This CDR3 contains 14 residues. Trimming removed 5 bases from V and 2 bases from J, with 11 bases in between. The CDR3 bases are TGTGCCAGCAGTAGTGACGGAAACACAGATACGCAGTATTTT. Translated, it gives CASSSDGNTDTQYF.

V gene TRBV5-1 combines with J gene TRBJ1-1; no clear D. Trimming took off 1 base at V and 0 bases at J, with 13 bases between the two ends. Germline-derived CDR1 and CDR2 are SGHRS and YFSETQ. The CDR3 has 16 amino acids. CDR3 amino acids: CASSLMAGLMNTEAFF. CDR3 in DNA: TGCGCCAGCAGCTTGATGGCAGGTCTTATGAACACTGAAGCTTTCTTT.

This clone has just one count. The chain has TRBV9 and TRBJ1-6; 7 bases are a match to TRBD1. This CDR3 has 15 residues. V was clipped by 0 bases and J by 5 bases; unmatched bases: 2. Germline CDR1 is SGDLS and CDR2 is YYNGEE. The CDR3 reads CASSVEGQNNSPLHF. In nucleotides, the CDR3 is TGTGCCAGCAGCGTAGAGGGACAGAATAATTCACCCCTCCACTTT.

This chain uses TRBV11-2 with TRBJ2-3, with 8 bases fitting TRBD2. The V and J ends lost 3 bases and 4 bases, in that order; junction bases with no gene match: 6. The CDR3 extends over 15 amino acids. CDR1 is SGHAT, CDR2 FQNNGV, per germline. DNA of the CDR3: TGTGCCAGCAGCTTCAGCGGGAGTATCTCAGATACGCAGTATTTT. It yields the protein CASSFSGSISDTQYF.